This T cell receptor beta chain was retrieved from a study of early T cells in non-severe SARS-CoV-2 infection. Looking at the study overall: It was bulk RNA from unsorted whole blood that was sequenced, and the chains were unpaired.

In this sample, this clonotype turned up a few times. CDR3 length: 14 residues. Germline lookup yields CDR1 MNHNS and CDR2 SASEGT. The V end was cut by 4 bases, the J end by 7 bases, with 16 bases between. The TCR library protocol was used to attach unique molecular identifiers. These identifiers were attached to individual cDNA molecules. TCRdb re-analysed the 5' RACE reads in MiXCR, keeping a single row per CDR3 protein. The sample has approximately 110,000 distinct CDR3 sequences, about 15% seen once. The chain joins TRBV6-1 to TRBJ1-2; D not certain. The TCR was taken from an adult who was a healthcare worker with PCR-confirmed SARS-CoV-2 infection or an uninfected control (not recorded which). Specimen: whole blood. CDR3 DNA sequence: TGTGCCAGCAGTGTTGACCTCGTGGGAGGTGGCTACACCTTC. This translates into CASSVDLVGGGYTF.